The next 22 T cell receptor beta chains were all read from a single sample in a study of early T cells in non-severe SARS-CoV-2 infection. TCRdb processed the 5' RACE reads anew with MiXCR; each CDR3 protein has one entry. In the table there are around 81,000 distinct CDR3 sequences, more than 13% of which are singletons. Material: whole blood. The source of these receptors is an adult who was a healthcare worker with PCR-confirmed SARS-CoV-2 infection or an uninfected control (not recorded which).

The chain combines TRBV7-8 with TRBJ1-2; D gene unclear. Trimming shortened V by 0 bases and J by 8 bases, and 19 bases separated the two germline ends. Germline V gives CDR1 SGHVS, CDR2 FQNEAQ. The CDR3 extends over 16 amino acids. As DNA, the CDR3 is TGTGCCAGCAGCTTAGCTATAGTGGAATTGGCATACGGCTACACCTTC. This gives the protein CASSLAIVELAYGYTF.

The chain is built from TRBV9 and TRBJ2-5, with 9 bases fitting TRBD2. The CDR3 is 17 residues long. V was clipped by 3 bases and J by 0 bases; unmatched bases: 9. Germline CDR1 and CDR2: SGDLS and YYNGEE. CDR3 nucleotide sequence: TGTGCCAGCAGCGCTGGGAGGTCTAGCGGGGACCAAGAGACCCAGTACTTC. Translating gives CASSAGRSSGDQETQYF.

The V and J genes are TRBV30 and TRBJ1-2; weak D call: TRBD1 (5 bases). CDR3 length: 15 residues. CDR1 is GTSNPN, CDR2 SVGIG, per germline (reference sequence). V lost 0 bases to trimming and J lost 7 bases, with 18 bases between them. CDR3 sequence reads: CAWSVPPVGVTGYTF. The DNA for the CDR3 is TGTGCCTGGAGTGTCCCTCCGGTGGGGGTAACTGGCTACACCTTC.

This clonotype came up a few times. The chain joins TRBV6-6 to TRBJ1-2; D is possibly TRBD1 (5 bases). Germline loops: CDR1 MNHNY, CDR2 SVGAGI (reference sequence). Trimming left V 6 bases short and J 7 bases short, with 15 bases between. The CDR3 runs to 13 residues. CDR3 nucleotide sequence: TGTGCCAGCAGGCCCCAGGGTGTCTCTGGCTACACCTTC. It specifies CASRPQGVSGYTF.

The chain couples TRBV20-1 to TRBJ1-2, with D maybe TRBD1 (5 bases). Germline values: CDR1 DFQATT, CDR2 SNEGSKA (reference sequence). This CDR3 has 12 amino acids. Deletions cut 7 bases from V and 6 bases from J, with 15 bases between. CDR3 region: CSGLGPQDGYTF. CDR3 nucleotide sequence: TGCAGTGGCCTGGGACCGCAGGATGGCTACACCTTC.

This clonotype was observed a few times. The gene calls are TRBV7-8 and TRBJ2-5; D remains ambiguous. V was cut by 5 bases and J by 0 bases, with 4 bases left in between. The CDR3 is made up of 12 amino acids. Germline V CDR1 and CDR2: SGHVS, FQNEAQ. The CDR3 loop reads CASSADQETQYF. CDR3 coding DNA: TGTGCCAGCAGCGCAGACCAAGAGACCCAGTACTTC.

A few counts support this clonotype. V is TRBV20-1 and J is TRBJ1-3; D is unresolved. Germline V gene sequence: CDR1 DFQATT, CDR2 SNEGSKA (reference sequence). V lost 5 bases and J 0 bases, leaving 14 bases between the germline ends. The CDR3 totals 15 residues. CDR3 coding DNA: TGCAGTGCTTCCCTTCTCGCTAGCTCTGGAAACACCATATATTTT. Translation gives CSASLLASSGNTIYF.

This clonotype was recorded a few times. V gene TRBV5-4 combines with J gene TRBJ2-5; 7 bases line up with TRBD1. CDR1 SGHNT and CDR2 YYREEE come from the germline V gene (reference sequence). The CDR3 has 13 residues. V was clipped by 0 bases and J by 4 bases; unmatched bases: 0. The CDR3 reads CASSLGQGETQYF. In DNA form, the CDR3 reads TGTGCCAGCAGCTTGGGACAGGGAGAGACCCAGTACTTC.

This clonotype turned up a few times. This rearrangement joins TRBV7-8 to TRBJ1-5; 7 positions match TRBD1. After removal of 3 bases from V and 3 bases from J, the junction contained 8 bases not matched to a gene. The germline V gene encodes CDR1 SGHVS and CDR2 FQNEAQ. There are 16 residues in the CDR3. The CDR3, as DNA: TGTGCCAGCAGCTTCCTGACAGGGCTCCTCAATCAGCCCCAGCATTTT. Residues: CASSFLTGLLNQPQHF.

This chain joins TRBV20-1 and TRBJ1-2, with 8 bases lining up with TRBD1. The junction had 17 bases not matched to a gene; V was cut back by 3 bases and J by 8 bases. The CDR3 length is 16 residues. The germline V gene encodes CDR1 DFQATT and CDR2 SNEGSKA (reference sequence). The CDR3 sequence is CSASRAPGGLLGGYTF. The DNA for the CDR3 is TGCAGTGCTAGTCGGGCGCCAGGGGGCCTCCTCGGAGGCTACACCTTC.

This clonotype was seen a few times. The V and J genes are TRBV30 and TRBJ2-5; 12 nucleotides match TRBD2. CDR3 length equals 15 residues. Germline lookup yields CDR1 GTSNPN and CDR2 SVGIG (reference sequence). The junction had 5 bases not matched to a gene; V was cut back by 2 bases and J by 4 bases. The CDR3 region is CAWSPGLAGSETQYF. CDR3 in DNA: TGTGCCTGGAGTCCCGGACTAGCGGGGTCAGAGACCCAGTACTTC.

The chain uses TRBV11-1 and TRBJ2-1, with TRBD2 matching 7 bases. Germline CDR1 and CDR2: SGHAT and FQDESV (reference sequence). The V gene end was trimmed by 4 bases and the J gene end by 0 bases; junction bases not matched to a gene: 6. CDR3 length: 16 residues. The CDR3 loop reads CASSSQAGSSYNEQFF. CDR3 nucleotide sequence: TGTGCCAGCAGCTCACAAGCGGGGAGCTCCTACAATGAGCAGTTCTTC.

V usage is TRBV5-6 and J usage is TRBJ1-2; D gene ambiguous. Germline V gene data show CDR1 as SGHDT and CDR2 as YYEEEE. The CDR3 covers 17 residues. The V end lost 1 base, the J end lost 0 bases, and 16 bases lay between the germline ends. CDR3 DNA: TGTGCCAGCAGCTTGTATGGTATCAAAAGAGCTAACTATGGCTACACCTTC. Amino acid sequence: CASSLYGIKRANYGYTF.

This sequence joins TRBV7-2 and TRBJ1-2; TRBD1 might be the D (5 bases). The CDR3 covers 15 residues. Germline values: CDR1 SGHTA, CDR2 FQGNSA. Trimming removed 5 bases from V and 3 bases from J, with 16 bases in between. CDR3 in DNA: TGTGCCAGCAGCCCCGGCGGGTCGGGGCACTATGGCTACACCTTC. Its protein is CASSPGGSGHYGYTF. The full variable domain, in which reference TRBV7-2 and TRBJ1-2 provide the parts outside the CDR3, is GAGVSQSPSNKVTEKGKDVELRCDPISGHTALYWYRQSLGQGLEFLIYFQGNSAPDKSGLPSDRFSAERTGGSVSTLTIQRTQQEDSAVYLCASSPGGSGHYGYTFGSGTRLTVV.

The CDR3 DNA follows: TGTGCCAGCAGCGTACTAGCTTCAGATACGCAGTATTTT. It codes for CASSVLASDTQYF. The chain couples TRBV9 to TRBJ2-3; a weak D match, TRBD2 (5 bases). This CDR3 region has 13 residues. Germline CDR1 and CDR2: SGDLS and YYNGEE. With 1 base removed from V and 4 bases from J, the gap between germline ends came to 7 bases.

This clonotype has a count of ten or more. The J gene is TRBJ2-3, the V gene TRBV2; D is undetermined. The V and J ends lost 8 bases and 4 bases respectively, with 16 bases between them. CDR1 is SNHLY and CDR2 is FYNNEI in the germline V gene. The CDR3 consists of 14 residues. The CDR3 coding sequence is TGTGCCAGCCCCGGGCCTACCATTCCAGATACGCAGTATTTT. Its translation is CASPGPTIPDTQYF.

This clonotype turned up a few times. The chain combines TRBV4-3 with TRBJ1-3; D is perhaps TRBD1 (5 bases). V was shortened by 0 bases and J by 4 bases, with 10 bases between the two germline ends. CDR3 length: 15 residues. CDR1 and CDR2 from the germline V gene are LGHNA and YSLEER. CDR3 DNA: TGCGCCAGCAGCCAAGATGCCGGGACCGGAAACACCATATATTTT. This gives the protein CASSQDAGTGNTIYF.

There are a few counts of this clonotype. V is TRBV11-2 and J is TRBJ2-1, with 9 bases lining up with TRBD2. The CDR3 totals 16 residues. Trimming took 3 bases from V and 0 from J; bases not matched to a gene: 3. Germline assignment: CDR1 SGHAT and CDR2 FQNNGV. The chain's CDR3 is CASSLLAGSSYNEQFF. The CDR3 nucleotides read TGTGCCAGCAGCTTGCTAGCGGGGAGCTCCTACAATGAGCAGTTCTTC. The whole variable domain, remainder taken from reference TRBV11-2 and TRBJ2-1, is EAGVAQSPRYKIIEKRQSVAFWCNPISGHATLYWYQQILGQGPKLLIQFQNNGVVDDSQLPKDRFSAERLKGVDSTLKIQPAKLEDSAVYLCASSLLAGSSYNEQFFGPGTRLTVL.

The J gene is TRBJ2-1, the V gene TRBV6-5; 8 bases match TRBD2. Germline CDR1 reads MNHEY; CDR2 reads SVGAGI. V shed 6 bases, J shed 6 bases, and the junction held 7 bases outside the gene matches. The CDR3 is 14 amino acids. The CDR3 nucleotides read TGTGCCAGCAGAGGGACTAGAGAGATCAATGAGCAGTTCTTC. Its protein is CASRGTREINEQFF.

Many counts were recorded for this clonotype. The chain is built from TRBV20-1 and TRBJ2-5; the match to TRBD2 covers 7 bases. V lost 1 base, J lost 0 bases, and 5 bases stayed unmatched. The CDR3 has 15 residues. CDR1 DFQATT and CDR2 SNEGSKA come from the germline V gene (reference sequence). DNA for the CDR3: TGCAGTGCTAGAGGGATGAGCGGGGACCAAGAGACCCAGTACTTC. This sequence encodes CSARGMSGDQETQYF.

This rearrangement joins TRBV5-1 to TRBJ2-7, with D perhaps given as TRBD1 or TRBD2 (5 bases each). There are 15 residues in the CDR3. V was cut by 4 bases and J by 3 bases, with 17 bases left in between. Germline CDR1 SGHRS, CDR2 YFSETQ. DNA for the CDR3: TGCGCCAGCAGCCCATCCGGGACCGAAGTCTACGAGCAGTACTTC. Its protein is CASSPSGTEVYEQYF.

This clonotype has more than one count but fewer than ten. The V call is TRBV29-1, the J call TRBJ2-5; D gene ambiguous. V was trimmed by 4 bases and J by 1 base, leaving 10 bases between them. Germline V gene lookup returns CDR1 SQVTM and CDR2 ANQGSEA. The CDR3 runs to 13 residues. CDR3 loop: CSVATSAQETQYF. CDR3 sequence (DNA): TGCAGCGTTGCGACGAGTGCCCAAGAGACCCAGTACTTC.